Below are 19 T cell receptor beta chains sequenced from a single sample in a study of shared clonotypes between healthy human individuals. The table came from immunoSEQ multiplex PCR; TCRdb's copy has only in-frame clones and leaves some out. The sample yields about 680,000 clones, less than 85% seen once. Sequencing was done on a sample of memory CD4+ T cells sorted from blood. Specified subset: CD45RA-negative fraction. The source of these receptors is a young woman in good health.

The chain links TRBV19 to TRBJ2-7; D may correspond to TRBD1 or TRBD2 (6 bases each). Per the germline V gene, CDR1 is LNHDA and CDR2 is SQIVND (reference sequence). The CDR3 spans 15 residues. The V end lost 8 bases, the J end lost 1 base, and 18 bases lay between the germline ends. CDR3 residues: CASARGAEISYEQYF. For the CDR3, the DNA is TGTGCCAGTGCTAGGGGGGCTGAGATTTCCTACGAGCAGTACTTC.

The chain carries TRBV7-2 and TRBJ2-5; D perhaps matches TRBD1 (5 bases). The length of the CDR3 is 14 residues. Trimming left V 2 bases short and J 5 bases short, with 12 bases between. CDR1 and CDR2 (germline): SGHTA, FQGNSA. The CDR3 nucleotides are TGTGCCAGCAGCTTATTTCAGGGTGGGGAGACCCAGTACTTC. This encodes CASSLFQGGETQYF.

This clone was observed many times. The chain has TRBV28 and TRBJ1-2; 7 nucleotides agree with TRBD1. The length of the CDR3 is 12 residues. CDR1 and CDR2 from the germline V gene are MDHEN and SYDVKM. V shed 11 bases, J shed 4 bases, and the junction held 7 bases outside the gene matches. CDR3 sequence reads: CALQNRGYGYTF. DNA of the CDR3: TGTGCCTTGCAAAACAGGGGCTATGGCTACACCTTC.

This clone was found a few times. The chain recombines TRBV7-2 with TRBJ1-2; D possibly corresponds to TRBD1 (5 bases). With 3 bases removed from V and 5 bases from J, the gap between germline ends came to 13 bases. The CDR3 loop spans 14 amino acids. Germline-derived CDR1 and CDR2 are SGHTA and FQGNSA. CDR3 sequence reads: CASSFRAGWYGYTF. The CDR3 DNA is TGTGCCAGCAGCTTTAGGGCAGGGTGGTATGGCTACACCTTC.

This clone was detected only once. The chain recombines TRBV28 with TRBJ2-4, with D tentatively TRBD2 (5 bases). V lost 3 bases and J 10 bases, leaving 7 bases between the germline ends. The CDR3 has 11 residues. Germline V gives CDR1 MDHEN, CDR2 SYDVKM. The DNA of the CDR3 is TGTGCCAGCAGTTTCTCGGGGATTCAGTACTTC. It encodes CASSFSGIQYF.

This clone turned up a few times. This chain links TRBV28 with TRBJ2-7, with D perhaps matching TRBD1 or TRBD2 (5 bases each). CDR3 length: 14 amino acids. Germline V gives CDR1 MDHEN, CDR2 SYDVKM. With 3 bases removed from V and 5 bases from J, the gap between germline ends came to 14 bases. In DNA form, the CDR3 reads TGTGCCAGCAGTTTGGCAGGGAGAGTCCACGAGCAGTACTTC. It translates to CASSLAGRVHEQYF.

Turning to this clone: At one end the junction does not follow the germline gene, possibly because of a read error. CDR3 coding DNA: TGCGCCAGCAGTTTGGACCTTGCGGGGAGTAATGAAAAACTGTTTTTT. Protein product: CASSLDLAGSNEKLFF. This chain uses TRBV5-1 with TRBJ1-4; no clear D gene. The CDR3 runs to 16 residues. From germline, CDR1 is SGHRS and CDR2 YFSETQ.

The CDR3 is CASSLALRQMNTEAFF. The CDR3 DNA sequence: TGCGCCAGCAGCTTGGCCCTTCGACAAATGAACACTGAAGCTTTCTTT. The rearrangement links TRBV5-1 to TRBJ1-1, with D uncertain. Looked up from germline, CDR1 is SGHRS and CDR2 is YFSETQ. The CDR3 consists of 16 residues. V was cut by 0 bases and J by 0 bases, with 12 bases left in between. Complete variable domain (other parts from reference TRBV5-1 and TRBJ1-1): KAGVTQTPRYLIKTRGQQVTLSCSPISGHRSVSWYQQTPGQGLQFLFEYFSETQRNKGNFPGRFSGRQFSNSRSEMNVSTLELGDSALYLCASSLALRQMNTEAFFGQGTRLTVV.

The chain carries TRBV28 and TRBJ2-7, with D possibly matching TRBD1 (5 bases). The germline V gene has CDR1 MDHEN and CDR2 SYDVKM. The CDR3 sequence is 13 residues long. Trimming took off 7 bases at V and 0 bases at J, with 10 bases between the two ends. The CDR3 is CASTWQGSYEQYF. CDR3 DNA sequence: TGTGCCAGCACGTGGCAGGGCTCCTACGAGCAGTACTTC.

This clone was counted a few times. The rearrangement links TRBV6-1 to TRBJ2-7; the match to TRBD1 covers 7 bases. This CDR3 has 13 residues. V trimming: 0 bases; J trimming: 5 bases; junction bases outside the gene matches: 1. Germline CDR1 and CDR2: MNHNS and SASEGT. CDR3 region: CASSEAGQDEQYF. For the CDR3, the DNA is TGTGCCAGCAGTGAAGCTGGACAGGACGAGCAGTACTTC.

The chain joins TRBV29-1 to TRBJ1-1; D gene uncertain. V dropped 6 bases and J dropped 2 bases, with 13 bases sitting between them. The CDR3 is made up of 13 amino acids. Germline-derived CDR1 and CDR2 are SQVTM and ANQGSEA. The DNA for the CDR3 is TGCAGCGTCCTCTCCAGGACTAACACTGAAGCTTTCTTT. Translated, it gives CSVLSRTNTEAFF.

The rearrangement links TRBV5-1 to TRBJ2-1; 9 bases match TRBD2. V dropped 4 bases and J dropped 4; count of bases not matched to a gene: 9. The germline gives CDR1 SGHRS, CDR2 YFSETQ. The CDR3 spans 16 residues. The CDR3 DNA reads TGCGCCAGCAGCAGAGACACTAGCGGGCCTTACAATGAGCAGTTCTTC. This codes for CASSRDTSGPYNEQFF.

V is TRBV4-2 and J is TRBJ2-7; D is undetermined. This CDR3 is 16 amino acids long. Trimming shortened V by 2 bases and J by 0 bases, and 14 bases separated the two germline ends. Germline loops: CDR1 LGHNA, CDR2 YNFKEQ. CDR3 region: CASSQTFAPGSYEQYF. The CDR3 DNA is TGTGCCAGCAGCCAAACCTTCGCGCCAGGCTCCTACGAGCAGTACTTC.

The J gene is TRBJ1-1, the V gene TRBV5-1; 7 positions match TRBD1. V lost 3 bases to trimming and J lost 9 bases; unmatched junction nucleotides: 8. Germline CDR1 SGHRS, CDR2 YFSETQ. This CDR3 has 13 residues. CDR3 DNA sequence: TGCGCCAGCAGCTCAAACCGGGACAGACAAGCTTTCTTT. Protein sequence: CASSSNRDRQAFF.

This chain joins TRBV6-5 and TRBJ2-7; D possibly corresponds to TRBD1 (5 bases). The V gene lost 4 bases and the J gene lost 10 bases, with 17 bases spanning the gap. The CDR3 covers 13 residues. Per the germline V gene, CDR1 is MNHEY and CDR2 is SVGAGI. The CDR3 protein is CASSFQGSLLQYF. CDR3 coding DNA: TGTGCCAGCAGTTTCCAGGGTAGCCTACTCCAGTACTTC.

The CDR3 protein is CASSIQAGKIYEQYF. Here the CDR3 DNA reads TGTGCCAGTAGTATTCAAGCAGGGAAAATCTACGAGCAGTACTTC. This chain uses TRBV19 with TRBJ2-7, with a weak D call TRBD1 (5 bases). The CDR3 spans 15 residues. With 3 bases removed from V and 3 bases from J, the gap between germline ends came to 15 bases. Germline V gene lookup returns CDR1 LNHDA and CDR2 SQIVND (reference sequence).

The chain has TRBV6-1 and TRBJ1-5; D ambiguous. CDR1 and CDR2 from the germline V gene are MNHNS and SASEGT. The V end was cut by 2 bases, the J end by 0 bases, with 8 bases between. There are 15 residues in the CDR3. The CDR3, as DNA: TGTGCCAGCAGTGAATTAGGGTTTAGCAATCAGCCCCAGCATTTT. Amino acids: CASSELGFSNQPQHF.

This clone was seen at least ten times. CDR3 nucleotides: TGTGCCAGCAGCTTAGGACTAGCGGAGACCTACGAGCAGTACTTC. Its translation: CASSLGLAETYEQYF. The chain carries TRBV11-2 and TRBJ2-7; TRBD2 matches 9 bases. The CDR3 consists of 15 residues. The V and J ends lost 1 base and 2 bases, in that order; junction bases with no gene match: 3. The germline V gene encodes CDR1 SGHAT and CDR2 FQNNGV.

This chain links TRBV5-1 with TRBJ2-1; TRBD1 matches 7 bases. The V segment lost 0 bases and the J segment 3 bases; nucleotides outside the gene matches: 3. This CDR3 comprises 15 residues. Germline assignment: CDR1 SGHRS and CDR2 YFSETQ. The CDR3 is CASSLAGTDYNEQFF. In DNA form, the CDR3 reads TGCGCCAGCAGCTTGGCCGGGACAGACTACAATGAGCAGTTCTTC.